Presented here are 22 T cell receptor beta chains from one specimen sequenced in a study of cytomegalovirus exposure and HLA in healthy donors (dated by TCRdb to the late 2010s). The library was obtained by the immunoSEQ multiplex PCR assay. TCRdb retrieved this table from immuneACCESS and kept in-frame rearrangements only. Not all clones are present; in checked studies, unresolved V genes account for under half, and no reason is known for the remainder. This sample comprises under 150,000 clones, more than 75% of them detected only once. 8.7% of the sample is taken by the ten largest. The sequenced sample was PBMCs. Receptors originate from a man aged 18 to 30 in good health and CMV-seropositive.

This rearrangement joins TRBV6-5 to TRBJ2-7; TRBD2 aligns across 8 bases. There are 13 residues in the CDR3. Germline CDR1 and CDR2: MNHEY and SVGAGI. After removal of 5 bases from V and 3 bases from J, the junction contained 3 bases not matched to a gene. In DNA, the CDR3 is TGTGCCAGCAGTAAGAGCGGGAGCTACGAGCAGTACTTC. Protein product: CASSKSGSYEQYF.

The chain couples TRBV6-5 to TRBJ1-1; the D gene is possibly TRBD1 (5 bases). Trimming stripped 6 bases from V and 0 bases from J, with 14 bases between. CDR1 is MNHEY and CDR2 is SVGAGI in the germline V gene. This CDR3 spans 15 amino acids. The CDR3 protein is CASSRGGVMNTEAFF. For the CDR3, the DNA is TGTGCCAGCAGCCGGGGGGGGGTCATGAACACTGAAGCTTTCTTT.

This chain links TRBV27 with TRBJ2-3; TRBD2 matches at 7 bases. This CDR3 contains 15 residues. CDR1 MNHEY and CDR2 SMNVEV come from the germline V gene (reference sequence). Unmatched junction bases numbered 6, after V lost 5 bases and J lost 1 base. The CDR3 sequence: CASSVRAGGTDTQYF. The CDR3 coding sequence is TGTGCCAGCAGTGTCCGGGCGGGAGGCACAGATACGCAGTATTTT.

V is TRBV19 and J is TRBJ2-7; maybe TRBD2 (5 bases). The CDR3 totals 14 residues. CDR1 is LNHDA, CDR2 SQIVND, per germline (reference sequence). V lost 5 bases to trimming and J lost 6 bases, with 17 bases between them. The CDR3 is CASSHPGPGSEQYF. DNA of the CDR3: TGTGCCAGTAGTCACCCCGGGCCGGGGTCCGAGCAGTACTTC. The full variable domain, in which reference TRBV19 and TRBJ2-7 provide the parts outside the CDR3, is DGGITQSPKYLFRKEGQNVTLSCEQNLNHDAMYWYRQDPGQGLRLIYYSQIVNDFQKGDIAEGYSVSREKKESFPLTVTSAQKNPTAFYLCASSHPGPGSEQYFGPGTRLTVT.

The V and J genes are TRBV2 and TRBJ1-6; 9 nucleotides match TRBD1. The length of the CDR3 is 15 residues. CDR1 and CDR2 (germline): SNHLY, FYNNEI. Trimming took 4 bases from V and 10 from J; bases not matched to a gene: 8. For the CDR3, the DNA is TGTGCCAGCAGTGGGGGACAGGGAGGAAGGTCACCCCTCCACTTT. Residues: CASSGGQGGRSPLHF. The whole variable domain, remainder taken from reference TRBV2 and TRBJ1-6, is EPEVTQTPSHQVTQMGQEVILRCVPISNHLYFYWYRQILGQKVEFLVSFYNNEISEKSEIFDDQFSVERPDGSNFTLKIRSTKLEDSAMYFCASSGGQGGRSPLHFGNGTRLTVT.

The chain uses TRBV5-1 and TRBJ2-3; the match to TRBD2 covers 14 bases. Germline CDR1 is SGHRS and CDR2 is YFSETQ. The CDR3 has 15 residues. V lost 5 bases and J lost 4; bases outside the gene matches: 3. CDR3 bases: TGCGCCAGCAGGGGACTAGCGGGAGCATCAGATACGCAGTATTTT. This sequence encodes CASRGLAGASDTQYF.

This chain joins TRBV9 and TRBJ2-5; the match to TRBD2 covers 14 bases. J gave up 9 bases and V 2 bases, and 6 bases lay outside the gene matches. CDR1 is SGDLS, CDR2 YYNGEE, per germline. This CDR3 has 15 residues. The CDR3: CASSVSGTSGSSQYF. The CDR3 DNA sequence: TGTGCCAGCAGCGTGTCCGGGACTAGCGGGAGTTCCCAGTACTTC.

In nucleotides, the CDR3 is TGTGCCAGCAGGAGCCCCGGGACAGGTTCCTACGAGCAGTACTTC. The encoded protein is CASRSPGTGSYEQYF. The V gene is TRBV7-2, the J gene TRBJ2-7, with TRBD1 matching 8 bases. The length of the CDR3 is 15 residues. Germline CDR1 SGHTA, CDR2 FQGNSA. V lost 6 bases to trimming and J lost 1 base; unmatched junction nucleotides: 8.

The CDR3 DNA reads as TGTGCCAGCAGCTTAGCGGGAAAGACAGGGGGCTCGGCCGGGGGCCACAATGAGCAGTTCTTC. This codes for CASSLAGKTGGSAGGHNEQFF. The rearrangement uses TRBV7-6 and TRBJ2-1; TRBD1 agrees at 10 bases. The CDR3 loop spans 21 amino acids. V was clipped by 0 bases and J by 5 bases; unmatched bases: 19. Germline lookup yields CDR1 SGHVS and CDR2 FNYEAQ.

V gene TRBV6-5 combines with J gene TRBJ1-2, with a tentative D call TRBD1 (5 bases). CDR1 MNHEY and CDR2 SVGAGI come from the germline V gene. V was shortened by 8 bases and J by 5 bases, with 12 bases between the two germline ends. The CDR3 covers 12 residues. The CDR3 sequence is CASSSQGYGYTF. The CDR3 bases are TGTGCCAGCTCGTCCCAGGGTTATGGCTACACCTTC.

The rearrangement links TRBV5-4 to TRBJ1-1; 8 bases are shared with TRBD1. CDR3 length: 13 amino acids. Trimming removed 4 bases from V and 6 bases from J; junction bases left unmatched: 5. CDR1 and CDR2 from the germline V gene are SGHNT and YYREEE (reference sequence). The CDR3 bases are TGTGCCAGCAGCCCCGCACAGGGGGCTGAAGCTTTCTTT. It specifies CASSPAQGAEAFF.

V gene TRBV7-9 combines with J gene TRBJ1-2, with D unresolved. Germline assignment: CDR1 SEHNR and CDR2 FQNEAQ (reference sequence). V was clipped by 3 bases and J by 8 bases, with 13 bases between them. This CDR3 has 13 residues. The CDR3 nucleotides are TGTGCCAGCAGCTTCGACCTACTATCGGGCTACACCTTC. The encoded protein is CASSFDLLSGYTF.

J is TRBJ1-5 and V is TRBV27; 8 nucleotides line up with TRBD1. Unmatched junction bases numbered 10, after V lost 8 bases and J lost 4 bases. The CDR3 contains 15 residues. The germline gives CDR1 MNHEY, CDR2 SMNVEV (reference sequence). The chain's CDR3 is CASGGTQGGNQPQHF. DNA of the CDR3: TGTGCCAGCGGGGGGACACAGGGGGGGAATCAGCCCCAGCATTTT.

The chain links TRBV27 to TRBJ2-7; TRBD1 agrees at 8 bases. The CDR3 totals 13 residues. The J segment lost 4 bases and the V segment lost 7 bases, leaving 6 bases of the junction unmatched. CDR1 MNHEY and CDR2 SMNVEV come from the germline V gene (reference sequence). This CDR3 is CASNPTGAYEQYF. CDR3 coding DNA: TGTGCCAGCAATCCGACAGGGGCTTACGAGCAGTACTTC.

The genes are TRBV28 and TRBJ1-2, with 12 positions matching TRBD1. The germline CDR1 and CDR2 sequences are MDHEN and SYDVKM. CDR3 size: 16 residues. With 7 bases clipped from V and 7 bases from J, the junction kept 13 bases outside the gene matches. The CDR3 loop reads CASKYSGTGGVSGYTF. The CDR3 nucleotides are TGTGCCAGCAAATATTCCGGGACAGGGGGCGTTAGTGGCTACACCTTC.

With respect to this clone: One junction end disagrees with the germline gene, perhaps due to a read error. The genes are TRBV7-2 and TRBJ2-2; D is ambiguous. CDR3 length equals 12 residues. Germline-derived CDR1 and CDR2 are SGHTA and FQGNSA. As DNA, the CDR3 is TGTGCCAGCAGCTTAGACACAGGGGAGCTGTTTTTT. Residues: CASSLDTGELFF.

The chain employs TRBV9 and TRBJ2-2; D is possibly TRBD2 (5 bases). The CDR3 loop spans 16 amino acids. Germline CDR1 reads SGDLS; CDR2 reads YYNGEE. V was shortened by 4 bases and J by 1 base, with 14 bases between the two germline ends. The CDR3 DNA reads as TGTGCCAGCAGCCCCATGGACTGGAGGAACACCGGGGAGCTGTTTTTT. Its translation is CASSPMDWRNTGELFF.

The J gene is TRBJ2-2, the V gene TRBV29-1; D gene unclear. Germline values: CDR1 SQVTM, CDR2 ANQGSEA. V was shortened by 4 bases and J by 5 bases, with 8 bases between the two germline ends. The CDR3 sequence is 12 residues long. CDR3: CSVVAFTGELFF. In DNA form, the CDR3 reads TGCAGCGTTGTGGCCTTTACCGGGGAGCTGTTTTTT.

This chain links TRBV5-4 with TRBJ2-3, with D tentatively TRBD2 (5 bases). The V gene's germline CDR1 is SGHNT and CDR2 YYREEE (reference sequence). V was shortened by 0 bases and J by 6 bases, with 14 bases between the two germline ends. The CDR3 is 15 amino acids. The chain's CDR3 is CASSLARDGPDTQYF. CDR3 DNA: TGTGCCAGCAGCTTGGCCCGGGATGGCCCGGATACGCAGTATTTT.

The chain is built from TRBV6-5 and TRBJ2-7, with 7 bases identical to TRBD1. Trimming at V came to 10 bases and at J to 2 bases, leaving 11 bases not matched to a gene. Germline V gives CDR1 MNHEY, CDR2 SVGAGI. This CDR3 comprises 14 residues. The CDR3, as DNA: TGTGCCACCAGGACGGGACAGAAGACCTACGAGCAGTACTTC. Protein sequence: CATRTGQKTYEQYF.

V usage is TRBV2 and J usage is TRBJ2-7; 10 positions match TRBD1. V shed 5 bases and J 5 bases; nucleotides not matched to a gene: 9. Germline CDR1 reads SNHLY; CDR2 reads FYNNEI. The CDR3 is made up of 15 amino acids. The CDR3 bases are TGTGCCAGCAGTTACCCAGACAGGGGGCTTCACGAGCAGTACTTC. This translates into CASSYPDRGLHEQYF.

In this sample, this clone turned up a few times. This chain links TRBV7-9 with TRBJ2-7; TRBD1 agrees at 11 bases. The V gene end was trimmed by 0 bases and the J gene end by 3 bases; junction bases not matched to a gene: 1. Germline values: CDR1 SEHNR, CDR2 FQNEAQ (reference sequence). The length of the CDR3 is 15 residues. DNA of the CDR3: TGTGCCAGCAGCTTAGCCGGGACAGGGGGCTACGAGCAGTACTTC. This gives the protein CASSLAGTGGYEQYF.